What follows are 14 T cell receptor beta chains derived from one specimen sequenced in a study of T cells in Graves' hyperthyroidism and ophthalmopathy. From RNA transcripts, TCR beta CDR3 regions were amplified. When the TCR CDR3 underwent first-round RT-PCR, the HTBI primer set was used. A single record per CDR3 protein comes from TCRdb applying MiXCR to the multiplex PCR reads. Found here are about 580,000 distinct CDR3 sequences, over 11% of them singletons; the top ten hold approximately 5.7%. Sequenced sample: blood. The receptor set was obtained from a woman aged 30 to 39 with Graves' hyperthyroidism that later progressed to Graves' ophthalmopathy.

This clonotype has a count of ten or more. J is TRBJ1-2 and V is TRBV19; 7 bases are a match to TRBD1. Trimming took 7 bases from V and 5 from J; bases not matched to a gene: 13. Germline CDR1 is LNHDA and CDR2 is SQIVND (reference sequence). This CDR3 region has 15 residues. The CDR3 sequence: CASTYSTGTEYGYTF. In DNA, the CDR3 is TGTGCCAGTACCTACTCAACCGGGACAGAGTATGGCTACACCTTC.

There are many counts of this clonotype. The chain couples TRBV7-6 to TRBJ2-7; 10 bases map to TRBD1. V was clipped by 3 bases and J by 4 bases; unmatched bases: 9. The CDR3 sequence is 16 residues long. From germline, CDR1 is SGHVS and CDR2 FNYEAQ. DNA for the CDR3: TGTGCCAGCAGCTTTTCTCCGGACAGGGGGGATTACGAGCAGTACTTC. This encodes CASSFSPDRGDYEQYF.

This clonotype was detected ten times or more. V is TRBV20-1 and J is TRBJ2-7; 7 bases line up with TRBD1. With V trimmed by 3 bases and J by 2 bases, 1 base remained unmatched. The germline V gene has CDR1 DFQATT and CDR2 SNEGSKA (reference sequence). The CDR3 is 12 residues long. The CDR3 reads CSARQGAYEQYF. For the CDR3, the DNA is TGCAGTGCTAGGCAGGGGGCCTACGAGCAGTACTTC.

This clonotype appeared a few times. A read error may account for a junction end that differs from germline. The chain is built from TRBV28 and TRBJ1-1; no definite D call. From germline, CDR1 is MDHEN and CDR2 SYDVKM. The CDR3 spans 14 residues. DNA for the CDR3: TGTGCCAGCAGTTTAGGCCCGGCGAACGCTGAAGCTTTCTTT. Its protein product is CASSLGPANAEAFF. The entire variable domain, with the rest obtained from reference TRBV28 and TRBJ1-1, is as follows: DVKVTQSSRYLVKRTGEKVFLECVQDMDHENMFWYRQDPGLGLRLIYFSYDVKMKEKGDIPEGYSVSREKKERFSLILESASTNQTSMYLCASSLGPANAEAFFGQGTRLTVV.

The chain is built from TRBV27 and TRBJ1-1, with 7 bases aligning to TRBD1. Germline V gene sequence: CDR1 MNHEY, CDR2 SMNVEV (reference sequence). The CDR3 is 14 residues long. Germline trimming cut 6 bases from V and 6 bases from J; bases unmatched to any gene: 10. Written as DNA, the CDR3 is TGTGCCAGCAGCCTCCTCACAGGGGCCCCTGAAGCTTTCTTT. As protein: CASSLLTGAPEAFF.

The rearrangement joins TRBV27 to TRBJ1-2; D ambiguous. The CDR3 contains 15 residues. Germline V gene lookup returns CDR1 MNHEY and CDR2 SMNVEV (reference sequence). V was pared by 3 bases and J by 4 bases, with 15 bases between. CDR3 DNA sequence: TGTGCCAGCAGTTTTCGGAGCCCGGGAGTCTATGGCTACACCTTC. Protein sequence: CASSFRSPGVYGYTF.

This clonotype was detected many times. The V call is TRBV27, the J call TRBJ2-3; TRBD2 aligns across 7 bases. This CDR3 contains 16 residues. Germline V lookup: CDR1 MNHEY, CDR2 SMNVEV (reference sequence). V was clipped by 5 bases and J by 3 bases; unmatched bases: 11. The CDR3 DNA sequence: TGTGCCAGCAGTCCCTCCGGCGGGAGTCAAACAGATACGCAGTATTTT. Protein: CASSPSGGSQTDTQYF.

This clonotype was seen ten or more times. CDR3 nucleotides: TGTGCCAGCAGCTTAGTGGGGCTTCAAGAGACCCAGTACTTC. It specifies CASSLVGLQETQYF. This sequence joins TRBV7-9 and TRBJ2-5; D is possibly TRBD1 (5 bases). The CDR3 loop spans 14 amino acids. Trimming pared 1 base from V and 2 bases from J, leaving 8 bases between. The germline V gene encodes CDR1 SEHNR and CDR2 FQNEAQ (reference sequence).

The chain is built from TRBV4-1 and TRBJ1-3, with unresolved D. This CDR3 region has 15 residues. From germline, CDR1 is MGHRA and CDR2 YSYEKL. V was trimmed by 1 base and J by 4 bases, leaving 11 bases between them. In nucleotides, the CDR3 is TGCGCCAGCAGCCAAGTGTCGACACGGGGAAACACCATATATTTT. It encodes CASSQVSTRGNTIYF.

Remarks on this clonotype: Compared with germline, one end of the junction differs, possibly owing to a read error. The chain uses TRBV12-3 or TRBV12-4 and TRBJ2-4; the match to TRBD2 covers 7 bases. The CDR3 extends over 16 amino acids. CDR3 loop: CASARGAGLAKNTQYF. CDR3 coding DNA: TGTGCCAGCGCGCGGGGAGCGGGGTTGGCCAAAAACACTCAGTACTTC.

The V and J genes are TRBV6-5 and TRBJ2-3, with D perhaps TRBD2 (5 bases). Trimming cost V 0 bases and J 1 base, with 14 bases left between them. The CDR3 is made up of 17 amino acids. Germline lookup yields CDR1 MNHEY and CDR2 SVGAGI. In DNA form, the CDR3 reads TGTGCCAGCAGTTACTCGGGAGCCCCGCGGGGCACAGATACGCAGTATTTT. Translating it yields CASSYSGAPRGTDTQYF.

This clonotype was seen at least ten times. V is TRBV7-3 and J is TRBJ2-5; tentative D call: TRBD1 (6 bases). V gave up 5 bases and J gave up 3 bases, with 16 bases separating them. The CDR3 covers 15 residues. The V gene's germline CDR1 is SGHTA and CDR2 FQGTGA. The CDR3 loop reads CASSPTGTFEETQYF. The CDR3 nucleotides read TGTGCCAGCAGCCCGACAGGTACCTTTGAAGAGACCCAGTACTTC. Complete variable domain (other parts from reference TRBV7-3 and TRBJ2-5): GAGVSQTPSNKVTEKGKYVELRCDPISGHTALYWYRQSLGQGPEFLIYFQGTGAADDSGLPNDRFFAVRPEGSVSTLKIQRTERGDSAVYLCASSPTGTFEETQYFGPGTRLLVL.

This clonotype was seen repeatedly, ten times or more. The chain has TRBV19 and TRBJ1-1; the D is unclear. The CDR3 totals 15 residues. The germline CDR1 and CDR2 sequences are LNHDA and SQIVND (reference sequence). Trimming shortened V by 7 bases and J by 4 bases, and 19 bases separated the two germline ends. CDR3 DNA: TGTGCCAGTAAGGCTAGTCGAGAGAAGGGCACTGAAGCTTTCTTT. Translated, it gives CASKASREKGTEAFF.

This clonotype was observed many times. The J gene is TRBJ2-5, the V gene TRBV10-3, with 8 bases fitting TRBD2. Germline assignment: CDR1 ENHRY and CDR2 SYGVKD. V shed 6 bases and J 5 bases; nucleotides not matched to a gene: 11. This CDR3 comprises 15 residues. The CDR3 nucleotides read TGTGCCATCAGCGGGACTAGTGATTTGTCGGAGACCCAGTACTTC. This gives the protein CAISGTSDLSETQYF.